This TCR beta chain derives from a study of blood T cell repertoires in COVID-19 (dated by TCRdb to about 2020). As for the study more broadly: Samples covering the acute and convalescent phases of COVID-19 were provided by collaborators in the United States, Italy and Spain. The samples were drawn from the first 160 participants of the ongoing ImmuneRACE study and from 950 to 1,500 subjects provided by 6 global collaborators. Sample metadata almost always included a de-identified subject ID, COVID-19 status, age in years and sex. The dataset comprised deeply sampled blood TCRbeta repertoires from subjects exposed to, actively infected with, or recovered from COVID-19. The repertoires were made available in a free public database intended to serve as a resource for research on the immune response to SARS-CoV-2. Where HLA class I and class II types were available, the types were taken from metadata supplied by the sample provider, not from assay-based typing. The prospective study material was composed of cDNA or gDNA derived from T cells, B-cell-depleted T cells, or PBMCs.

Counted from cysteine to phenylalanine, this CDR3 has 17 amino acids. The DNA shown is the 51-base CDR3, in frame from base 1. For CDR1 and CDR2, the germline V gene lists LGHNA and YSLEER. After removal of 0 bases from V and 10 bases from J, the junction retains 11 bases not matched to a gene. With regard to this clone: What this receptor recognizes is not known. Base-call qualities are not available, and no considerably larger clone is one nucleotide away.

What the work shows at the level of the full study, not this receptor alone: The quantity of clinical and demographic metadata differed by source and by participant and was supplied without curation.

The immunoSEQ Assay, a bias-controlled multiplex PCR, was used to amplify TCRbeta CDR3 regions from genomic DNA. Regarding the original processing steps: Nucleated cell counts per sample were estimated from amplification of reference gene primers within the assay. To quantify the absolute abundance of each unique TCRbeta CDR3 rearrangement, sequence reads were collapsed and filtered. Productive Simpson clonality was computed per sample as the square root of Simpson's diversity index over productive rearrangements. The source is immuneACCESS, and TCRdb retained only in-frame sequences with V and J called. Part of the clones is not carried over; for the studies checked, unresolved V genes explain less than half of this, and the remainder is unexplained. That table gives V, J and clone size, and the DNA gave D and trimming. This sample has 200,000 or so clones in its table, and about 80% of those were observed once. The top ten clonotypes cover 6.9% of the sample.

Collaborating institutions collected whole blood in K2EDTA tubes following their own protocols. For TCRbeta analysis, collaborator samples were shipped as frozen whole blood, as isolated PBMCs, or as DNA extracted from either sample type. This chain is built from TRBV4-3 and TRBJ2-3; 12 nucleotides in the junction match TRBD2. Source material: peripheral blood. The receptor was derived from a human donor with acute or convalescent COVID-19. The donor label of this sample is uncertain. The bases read TGCGCCAGCAGCCAAGATGCTAGCGGGAGGGGAGGCGTGGCGCAGTATTTT. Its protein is CASSQDASGRGGVAQYF.